This is a list of T cell receptor beta chains from one sample in a study of blood T cells in healthy people across ages. TCRdb called the 5' RACE reads again in MiXCR, with one record for every CDR3 protein. The top ten hold around 4% of the sample, which has 1.4 million or so distinct CDR3 sequences, 35% to 45% seen once. The sequenced sample was blood. All receptors come from a woman aged 18-29 years in good health. Each CDR3 is given with its conserved first and last residue. The D gene is left open where the match is weak. Clone size is not always given. Where it is, it says once, few, many or a class for expanded clones.

v_gene,d_gene,j_gene,abundance,CDR3nt,CDR3aa
TRBV12-3/TRBV12-4,-,TRBJ2-7,-,TGTGCCAGCAGTCCCCTCCGCCAATACGAGCAGTACTTC,CASSPLRQYEQYF
TRBV7-2,-,TRBJ2-7,few,TGTGCCAGCAGCTTAAAACTTACCTACGAGCAGTACTTC,CASSLKLTYEQYF
TRBV29-1,-,TRBJ2-1,-,TGCAGCGTTGAAGGGGTAGCTCAAGAGACCCAGTTCTTC,CSVEGVAQETQFF
TRBV12-3/TRBV12-4,TRBD1,TRBJ2-7,-,TGTGCCAGCAGAGACGACAGGGGCCCCTACGAGCAGTACTTC,CASRDDRGPYEQYF
TRBV4-1,-,TRBJ1-1,-,TGCGCCAGCAGGCCCCCGGGGGCAAAGACTGAAGCTTTCTTT,CASRPPGAKTEAFF
TRBV30,-,TRBJ2-4,-,TGTGCCTGGGGACAGTCCTACGTGCAGTACTTC,CAWGQSYVQYF
TRBV29-1,-,TRBJ1-2,few,TGCAGCGCAGGCGGCAATAGCTATGGCTACACCTTC,CSAGGNSYGYTF
TRBV20-1,-,TRBJ2-7,-,TGCAGTGCTAGAGATCTGGACAGCACTTTAGACCCCTACGAGCAGTACTTC,CSARDLDSTLDPYEQYF
TRBV9,TRBD1,TRBJ1-2,-,TGTGCCAGCAGCCGCTCGGACAGGGTCCATGGCTACACCTTC,CASSRSDRVHGYTF
TRBV25-1,-,TRBJ2-2,-,TGTGCCAGCAACGGGTACACCGGGGAGCTGTTTTTT,CASNGYTGELFF
TRBV15,-,TRBJ2-6,few,TGTGCCACCAGCAGAGATAAAAGAGGGGCTGGGGCCAACGTCCTGACTTTC,CATSRDKRGAGANVLTF
TRBV29-1,-,TRBJ2-1,-,TGCAGCGTTGAGGGAACTGGCGTATCCCAAGAGACCCAGTTCTTC,CSVEGTGVSQETQFF
TRBV7-2,-,TRBJ2-5,-,TGTGCCAGCAGCTTAATACAGGCAGTGTACCAAGAGACCCAGTACTTC,CASSLIQAVYQETQYF
TRBV7-6,-,TRBJ2-1,-,TGTGCCAGCAGCTTAGGCGGGAATACCTACAATGAGCAGTTCTTC,CASSLGGNTYNEQFF
TRBV4-3,TRBD1,TRBJ2-6,few,TGCGCCAGCAGCCACCCGGACAGGGGGCCTGGGGCCAACGTCCTGACTTTC,CASSHPDRGPGANVLTF
TRBV7-2,TRBD1,TRBJ2-1,once,TGTGCCAGCAGCTCTGACAGGGCCAGGGATGAGCAGTTCTTC,CASSSDRARDEQFF